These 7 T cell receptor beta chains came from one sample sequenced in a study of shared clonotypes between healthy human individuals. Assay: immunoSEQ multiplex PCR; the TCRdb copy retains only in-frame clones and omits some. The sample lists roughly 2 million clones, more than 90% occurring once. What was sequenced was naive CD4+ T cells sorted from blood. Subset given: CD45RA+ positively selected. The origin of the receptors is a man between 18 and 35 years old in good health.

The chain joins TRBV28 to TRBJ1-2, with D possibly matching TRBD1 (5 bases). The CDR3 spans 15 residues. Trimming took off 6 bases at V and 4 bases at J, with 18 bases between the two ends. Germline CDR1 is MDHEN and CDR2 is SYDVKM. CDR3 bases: TGTGCCAGCAGCTCCACAGGCAGAAACGTCTATGGCTACACCTTC. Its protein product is CASSSTGRNVYGYTF.

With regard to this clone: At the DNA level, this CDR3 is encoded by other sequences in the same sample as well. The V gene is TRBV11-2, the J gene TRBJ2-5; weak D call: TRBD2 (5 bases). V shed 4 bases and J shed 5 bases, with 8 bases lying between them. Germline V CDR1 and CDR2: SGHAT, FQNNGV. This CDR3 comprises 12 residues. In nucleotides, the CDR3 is TGTGCCAGCAGCTCCCAGCGGGAGACCCAGTACTTC. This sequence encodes CASSSQRETQYF.

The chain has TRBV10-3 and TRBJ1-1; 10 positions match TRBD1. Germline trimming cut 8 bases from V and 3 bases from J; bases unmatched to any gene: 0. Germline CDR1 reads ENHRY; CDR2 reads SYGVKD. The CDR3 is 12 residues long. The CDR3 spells CAIGTGDTEAFF. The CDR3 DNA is TGTGCCATCGGGACAGGGGACACTGAAGCTTTCTTT.

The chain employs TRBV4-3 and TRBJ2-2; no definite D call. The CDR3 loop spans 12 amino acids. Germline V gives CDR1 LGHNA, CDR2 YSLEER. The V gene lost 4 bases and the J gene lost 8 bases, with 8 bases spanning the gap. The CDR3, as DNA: TGCGCCAGCAGCCTTAGCTGGGGGGAGCTGTTTTTT. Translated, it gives CASSLSWGELFF.

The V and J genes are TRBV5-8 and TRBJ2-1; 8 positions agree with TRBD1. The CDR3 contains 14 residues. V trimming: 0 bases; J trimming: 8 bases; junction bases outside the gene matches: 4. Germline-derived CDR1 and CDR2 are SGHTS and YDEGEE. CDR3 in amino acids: CASSLGQGADEQFF. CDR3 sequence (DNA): TGTGCCAGCAGCTTGGGGCAGGGGGCGGATGAGCAGTTCTTC.

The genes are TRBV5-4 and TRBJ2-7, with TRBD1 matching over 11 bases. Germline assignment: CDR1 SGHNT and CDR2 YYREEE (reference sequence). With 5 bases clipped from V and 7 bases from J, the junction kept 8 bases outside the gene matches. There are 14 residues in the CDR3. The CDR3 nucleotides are TGTGCCAGCAGACCAGGACAGGGGGCGTGGGAGCAGTACTTC. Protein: CASRPGQGAWEQYF.

The CDR3 region is CASSLLGSGELFF. The CDR3 bases are TGTGCCAGCAGCTTATTAGGGTCCGGGGAGCTGTTTTTT. V is TRBV7-2 and J is TRBJ2-2, with D unclear. The V end lost 2 bases, the J end lost 6 bases, and 7 bases lay between the germline ends. The CDR3 runs to 13 residues. Germline V gene data show CDR1 as SGHTA and CDR2 as FQGNSA.